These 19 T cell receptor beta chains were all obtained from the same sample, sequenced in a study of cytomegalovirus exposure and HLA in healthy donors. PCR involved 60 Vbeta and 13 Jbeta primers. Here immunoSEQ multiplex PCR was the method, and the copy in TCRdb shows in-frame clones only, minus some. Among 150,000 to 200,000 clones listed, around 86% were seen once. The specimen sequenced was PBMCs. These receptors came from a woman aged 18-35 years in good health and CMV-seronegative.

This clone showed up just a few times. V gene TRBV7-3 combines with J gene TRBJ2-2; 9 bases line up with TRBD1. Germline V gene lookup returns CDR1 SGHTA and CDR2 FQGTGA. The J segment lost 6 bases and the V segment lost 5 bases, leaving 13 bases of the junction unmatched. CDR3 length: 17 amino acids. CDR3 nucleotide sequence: TGTGCCAGCAGCGTCCGGGACAGGGATAATAGAGCCGGGGAGCTGTTTTTT. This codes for CASSVRDRDNRAGELFF.

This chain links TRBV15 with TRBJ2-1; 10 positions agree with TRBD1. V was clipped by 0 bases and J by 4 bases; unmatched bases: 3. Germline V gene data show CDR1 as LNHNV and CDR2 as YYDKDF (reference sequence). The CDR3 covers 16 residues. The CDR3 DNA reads TGTGCCACCAGCAGAGATGGGGACAGGGGTTACAATGAGCAGTTCTTC. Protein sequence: CATSRDGDRGYNEQFF.

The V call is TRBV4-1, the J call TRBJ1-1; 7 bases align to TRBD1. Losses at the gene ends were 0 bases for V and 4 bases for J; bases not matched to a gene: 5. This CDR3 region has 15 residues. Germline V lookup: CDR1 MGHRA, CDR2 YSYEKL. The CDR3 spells CASSQERQGTTEAFF. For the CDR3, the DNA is TGCGCCAGCAGCCAAGAAAGACAGGGTACCACTGAAGCTTTCTTT.

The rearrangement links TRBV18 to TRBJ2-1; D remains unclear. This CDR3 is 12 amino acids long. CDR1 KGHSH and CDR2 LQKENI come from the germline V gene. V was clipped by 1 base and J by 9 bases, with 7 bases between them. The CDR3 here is CASSPLLGEQFF. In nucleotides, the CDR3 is TGTGCCAGCTCACCACTCCTCGGTGAGCAGTTCTTC.

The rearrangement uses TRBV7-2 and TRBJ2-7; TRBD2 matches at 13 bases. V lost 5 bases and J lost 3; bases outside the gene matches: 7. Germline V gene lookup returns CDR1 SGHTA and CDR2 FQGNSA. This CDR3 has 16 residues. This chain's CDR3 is CASSGGLAGVIYEQYF. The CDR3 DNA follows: TGTGCCAGCAGCGGTGGACTAGCGGGAGTCATCTACGAGCAGTACTTC.

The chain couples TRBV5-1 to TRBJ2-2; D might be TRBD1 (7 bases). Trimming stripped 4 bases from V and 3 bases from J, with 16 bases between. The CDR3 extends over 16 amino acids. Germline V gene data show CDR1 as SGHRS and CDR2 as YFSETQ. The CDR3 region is CASSIGGTDYTGELFF. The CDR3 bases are TGCGCCAGCAGCATTGGGGGGACAGACTACACCGGGGAGCTGTTTTTT.

CDR3 residues: CASTSGVQYF. The CDR3 region has the DNA TGTGCCAGCACCTCCGGGGTGCAGTACTTC. This chain joins TRBV6-1 and TRBJ2-7; TRBD2 might be the D (5 bases). Germline V lookup: CDR1 MNHNS, CDR2 SASEGT. CDR3 length equals 10 residues. V was pared by 7 bases and J by 9 bases, with 10 bases between.

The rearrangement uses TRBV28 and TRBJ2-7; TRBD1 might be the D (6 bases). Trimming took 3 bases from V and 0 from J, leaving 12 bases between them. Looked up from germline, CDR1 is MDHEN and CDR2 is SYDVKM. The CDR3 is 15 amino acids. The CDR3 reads CASSFADRSSYEQYF. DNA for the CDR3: TGTGCCAGCAGTTTCGCGGACAGAAGCTCCTACGAGCAGTACTTC.

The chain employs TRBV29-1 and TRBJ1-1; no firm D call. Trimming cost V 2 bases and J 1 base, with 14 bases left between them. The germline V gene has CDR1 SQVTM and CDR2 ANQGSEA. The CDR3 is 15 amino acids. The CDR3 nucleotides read TGCAGCGTTGAAATGCCCATGAGCCCGAACACTGAAGCTTTCTTT. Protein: CSVEMPMSPNTEAFF.

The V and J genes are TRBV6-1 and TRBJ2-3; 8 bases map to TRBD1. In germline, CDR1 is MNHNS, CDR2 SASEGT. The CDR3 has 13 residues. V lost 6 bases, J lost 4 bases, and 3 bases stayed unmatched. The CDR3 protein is CASRPGGPDTQYF. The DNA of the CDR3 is TGTGCCAGCAGGCCAGGGGGCCCAGATACGCAGTATTTT.

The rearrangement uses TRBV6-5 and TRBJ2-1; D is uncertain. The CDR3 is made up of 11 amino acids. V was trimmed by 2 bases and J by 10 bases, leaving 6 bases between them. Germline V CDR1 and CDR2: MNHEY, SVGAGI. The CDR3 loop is CASSYNREQFF. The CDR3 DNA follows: TGTGCCAGCAGTTACAACAGAGAGCAGTTCTTC.

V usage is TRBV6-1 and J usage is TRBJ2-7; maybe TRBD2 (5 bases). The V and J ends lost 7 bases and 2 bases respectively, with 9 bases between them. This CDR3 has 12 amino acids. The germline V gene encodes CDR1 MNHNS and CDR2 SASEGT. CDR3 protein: CASTTKAYEQYF. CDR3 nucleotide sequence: TGTGCCAGCACGACTAAAGCCTACGAGCAGTACTTC.

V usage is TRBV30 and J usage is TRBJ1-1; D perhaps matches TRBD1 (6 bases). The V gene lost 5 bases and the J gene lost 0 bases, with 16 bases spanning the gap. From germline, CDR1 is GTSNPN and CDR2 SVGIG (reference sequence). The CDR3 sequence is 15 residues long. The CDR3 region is CAWSDRTKMNTEAFF. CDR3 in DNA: TGTGCCTGGTCGGACAGAACAAAGATGAACACTGAAGCTTTCTTT.

CDR3 in DNA: TGTGCCAGCAGCACCCACACGAATTCACCCCTCCACTTT. Residues: CASSTHTNSPLHF. J is TRBJ1-6 and V is TRBV7-9; D gene unclear. The CDR3 extends over 13 amino acids. Germline CDR1 reads SEHNR; CDR2 reads FQNEAQ (reference sequence). V lost 5 bases and J 7 bases, leaving 9 bases between the germline ends.

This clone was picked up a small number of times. CDR3 nucleotide sequence: TGTGCCAGCAGCCCAGGGGGCCAGGGTGGCTACACCTTC. This gives the protein CASSPGGQGGYTF. The rearrangement joins TRBV28 to TRBJ1-2; 8 bases fit TRBD1. Germline values: CDR1 MDHEN, CDR2 SYDVKM. V shed 6 bases, J shed 7 bases, and the junction held 7 bases outside the gene matches. CDR3 length equals 13 residues.

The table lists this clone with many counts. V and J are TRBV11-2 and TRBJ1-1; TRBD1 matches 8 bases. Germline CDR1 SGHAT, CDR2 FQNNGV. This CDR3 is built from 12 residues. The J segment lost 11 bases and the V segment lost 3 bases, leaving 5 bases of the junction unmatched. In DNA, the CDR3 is TGTGCCAGCAGCTTTGGTACAGGGGGGGCTTTCTTT. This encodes CASSFGTGGAFF.

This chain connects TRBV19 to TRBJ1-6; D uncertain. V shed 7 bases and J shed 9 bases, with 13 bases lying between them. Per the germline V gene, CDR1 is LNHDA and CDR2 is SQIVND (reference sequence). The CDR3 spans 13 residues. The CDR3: CASNGSGSSPLHF. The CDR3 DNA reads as TGTGCCAGTAACGGCAGCGGGAGTTCACCCCTCCACTTT.

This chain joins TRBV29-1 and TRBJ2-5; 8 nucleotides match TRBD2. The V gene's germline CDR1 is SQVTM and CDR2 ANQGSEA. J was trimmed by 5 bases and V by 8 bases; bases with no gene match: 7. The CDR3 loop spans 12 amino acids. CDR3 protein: CSHRGGQETQYF. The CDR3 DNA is TGCAGCCACCGGGGGGGCCAGGAGACCCAGTACTTC.

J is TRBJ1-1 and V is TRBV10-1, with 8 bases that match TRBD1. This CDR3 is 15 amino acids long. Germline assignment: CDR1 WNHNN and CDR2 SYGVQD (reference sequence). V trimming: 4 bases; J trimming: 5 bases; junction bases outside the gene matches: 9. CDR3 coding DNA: TGCGCCAGCAGTGCAGGGCAGGGGGCGAAGACTGAAGCTTTCTTT. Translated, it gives CASSAGQGAKTEAFF.